Following are 27 T cell receptor beta chains from one sample sequenced in a study of cytomegalovirus exposure and HLA in healthy donors. Measured with immunoSEQ multiplex PCR; TCRdb has only the in-frame clones, and not every one. There are 260,000 or so clones in the sample; roughly 88% occur only once, and about 0.99% lies in the top ten. The sequenced sample consisted of PBMCs. All receptors derive from a woman aged 18-29 years in good health and CMV-seronegative.

The V gene is TRBV10-1, the J gene TRBJ1-3; unclear D gene. The CDR3 is 13 amino acids. V lost 3 bases and J lost 3, with 6 bases in between. Germline CDR1 WNHNN, CDR2 SYGVQD (reference sequence). The CDR3 bases are TGCGCCAGCAGTGAAAATCGTGGAAACACCATATATTTT. It specifies CASSENRGNTIYF.

This clone was seen only a few times. V usage is TRBV5-6 and J usage is TRBJ1-2; D is possibly TRBD1 (5 bases). Trimming pared 3 bases from V and 6 bases from J, leaving 12 bases between. The CDR3 has 13 residues. CDR1 and CDR2 (germline): SGHDT, YYEEEE. The CDR3 DNA reads as TGTGCCAGCAGCTCTGGGCCCAGGGATGGCTACACCTTC. As protein: CASSSGPRDGYTF.

This clone was recorded a few times. The chain couples TRBV6-5 to TRBJ2-1, with 8 positions matching TRBD2. CDR1 is MNHEY and CDR2 is SVGAGI in the germline V gene. The CDR3 is 12 residues long. With V trimmed by 2 bases and J by 15 bases, 6 bases remained unmatched. The CDR3 loop is CASSYTSGSLFF. The CDR3 DNA is TGTGCCAGCAGTTACACCAGCGGGAGTCTGTTCTTC.

The rearrangement joins TRBV7-2 to TRBJ1-2, with TRBD1 as a possible D gene (5 bases). The V and J ends lost 6 bases and 8 bases respectively, with 19 bases between them. This CDR3 comprises 14 residues. Germline V gives CDR1 SGHTA, CDR2 FQGNSA. In DNA form, the CDR3 reads TGTGCCAGCAGACCAGCCGGGACTTCGAGAGGCTACACCTTC. This gives the protein CASRPAGTSRGYTF.

Note on this clone: Other DNA variants within this sample encode the same CDR3. The rearrangement joins TRBV4-2 to TRBJ2-1, with 10 bases aligning to TRBD2. This CDR3 has 15 residues. Trimming took 0 bases from V and 4 from J; bases not matched to a gene: 0. Looked up from germline, CDR1 is LGHNA and CDR2 is YNFKEQ. The CDR3 here is CASSQELAGYNEQFF. Here the CDR3 DNA reads TGTGCCAGCAGCCAAGAACTAGCGGGATACAATGAGCAGTTCTTC.

The chain links TRBV28 to TRBJ2-3, with unresolved D. This CDR3 has 14 amino acids. Trimming took off 3 bases at V and 0 bases at J, with 7 bases between the two ends. Germline CDR1 is MDHEN and CDR2 is SYDVKM. The CDR3 loop is CASSLGRSTDTQYF. The CDR3 nucleotides read TGTGCCAGCAGTTTGGGCAGAAGCACAGATACGCAGTATTTT.

This chain links TRBV25-1 with TRBJ2-3, with 8 positions matching TRBD2. The CDR3 loop spans 16 amino acids. The V gene's germline CDR1 is MGHDK and CDR2 SYGVNS. Trimming cost V 3 bases and J 8 bases; bases outside gene matches: 13. CDR3 region: CASSEDTSGVSVTQYF. As DNA, the CDR3 is TGTGCCAGCAGTGAGGACACTAGCGGAGTTAGCGTTACGCAGTATTTT.

J is TRBJ2-1 and V is TRBV2; 7 nucleotides align to TRBD2. Germline lookup yields CDR1 SNHLY and CDR2 FYNNEI. Trimming cost V 8 bases and J 9 bases; bases outside gene matches: 7. This CDR3 has 12 amino acids. The CDR3 nucleotides read TGTGCCAGCGGACCCGCGGGAGTTGAGCAGTTCTTC. It yields the protein CASGPAGVEQFF.

This clone is a singleton in its sample. The chain employs TRBV19 and TRBJ1-5, with D unresolved. CDR1 is LNHDA, CDR2 SQIVND, per germline (reference sequence). The CDR3 has 12 amino acids. Trimming removed 5 bases at V and 6 bases at J, with 8 bases between. The CDR3 nucleotides are TGTGCCAGTAGTGGCATCTCTCAGCCCCAGCATTTT. Translation gives CASSGISQPQHF.

The gene calls are TRBV23-1 and TRBJ2-7, with 7 nucleotides matching TRBD1. TRBV23-1 has ORF status, its function being uncertain. The CDR3 has 15 residues. V shed 1 base, J shed 0 bases, and the junction held 3 bases outside the gene matches. CDR3 DNA: TGCGCCAGCAGTCAATTCCGGGACAGCTCCTACGAGCAGTACTTC. It is translated as CASSQFRDSSYEQYF.

A few counts support this clone. The rearrangement joins TRBV25-1 to TRBJ2-2; TRBD2 agrees at 11 bases. This CDR3 region has 17 residues. Losses at the gene ends were 4 bases for V and 2 bases for J; bases not matched to a gene: 6. Germline V gene data show CDR1 as MGHDK and CDR2 as SYGVNS. In nucleotides, the CDR3 is TGTGCCAGCAGTGGATTAGCGGGAGGGATAAACACCGGGGAGCTGTTTTTT. Translated, it gives CASSGLAGGINTGELFF.

As to this clone: Other DNA sequences in the same sample also yield this CDR3. CDR3 residues: CAWSVRETGELFF. The CDR3 bases are TGTGCCTGGAGTGTTCGAGAGACCGGGGAGCTGTTTTTT. The chain recombines TRBV30 with TRBJ2-2; D call uncertain. In germline, CDR1 is GTSNPN, CDR2 SVGIG (reference sequence). Trimming removed 0 bases from V and 5 bases from J, with 7 bases in between. The CDR3 has 13 residues.

This chain joins TRBV4-1 and TRBJ2-3; weak D call: TRBD1 (5 bases). Germline V gene sequence: CDR1 MGHRA, CDR2 YSYEKL. Deletions cut 4 bases from V and 0 bases from J, with 8 bases between. This CDR3 comprises 14 residues. In DNA form, the CDR3 reads TGCGCCAGCAGCCGACCAGGGAGCACAGATACGCAGTATTTT. Translation gives CASSRPGSTDTQYF.

The chain couples TRBV28 to TRBJ2-7, with D possibly being TRBD1 (5 bases). V was trimmed by 2 bases and J by 3 bases, leaving 11 bases between them. Looked up from germline, CDR1 is MDHEN and CDR2 is SYDVKM. The CDR3 is 14 residues long. The CDR3 is CASSLVRTRYEQYF. The CDR3 nucleotides are TGTGCCAGCAGTTTAGTACGGACACGCTACGAGCAGTACTTC.

This rearrangement joins TRBV7-8 to TRBJ2-4, with 11 bases matching TRBD1. Per the germline V gene, CDR1 is SGHVS and CDR2 is FQNEAQ. The length of the CDR3 is 14 residues. After removal of 5 bases from V and 9 bases from J, the junction contained 6 bases not matched to a gene. CDR3 region: CASSPGQGVGIQYF. In DNA, the CDR3 is TGTGCCAGCAGCCCGGGACAGGGGGTAGGCATTCAGTACTTC.

The CDR3 region has the DNA TGTGCCAGCAGTCTCATAACCGGGATAGGTCTGGACACTGAAGCTTTCTTT. Protein product: CASSLITGIGLDTEAFF. This sequence joins TRBV27 and TRBJ1-1; unclear D gene. Trimming stripped 5 bases from V and 3 bases from J, with 22 bases between. The CDR3 runs to 17 residues. The germline V gene encodes CDR1 MNHEY and CDR2 SMNVEV (reference sequence).

Only a few counts were recorded for this clone. V gene TRBV2 combines with J gene TRBJ2-7, with 8 bases identical to TRBD1. The germline V gene encodes CDR1 SNHLY and CDR2 FYNNEI. Trimming at V came to 4 bases and at J to 2 bases, leaving 7 bases not matched to a gene. CDR3 length: 15 residues. CDR3 amino acids: CASSVVGTGTYEQYF. For the CDR3, the DNA is TGTGCCAGCAGTGTGGTTGGGACAGGAACCTACGAGCAGTACTTC.

Remarks on this clone: An end of the junction differs from the germline gene, which may be a read error. The V call is TRBV18, the J call TRBJ2-7; possible D gene TRBD1, 5 bases. Germline lookup yields CDR1 KGHSH and CDR2 LQKENI. CDR3 length: 12 residues. The CDR3 region has the DNA TGTGCCAGCTCACTGAAACAGGAGACCCTGGTCTTC. This encodes CASSLKQETLVF.

This clone was picked up one time. This sequence joins TRBV11-3 and TRBJ2-1; 8 nucleotides align to TRBD1. Trimming removed 0 bases from V and 5 bases from J; junction bases left unmatched: 6. Looked up from germline, CDR1 is SGHNT and CDR2 is YENEEA. The CDR3 length is 16 residues. The CDR3 is CASSLDTGGLHNEQFF. CDR3 in DNA: TGTGCCAGCAGCTTAGATACAGGGGGTCTCCACAATGAGCAGTTCTTC.

The chain links TRBV10-3 to TRBJ1-1; a possible D gene is TRBD1 (5 bases). V was clipped by 2 bases and J by 0 bases, with 7 bases between them. The CDR3 spans 14 residues. Germline CDR1 and CDR2: ENHRY and SYGVKD. The DNA for the CDR3 is TGTGCCATCAGTGAGGGACACCTGAACACTGAAGCTTTCTTT. Its protein is CAISEGHLNTEAFF.

The rearrangement links TRBV7-2 to TRBJ1-2; D gene unclear. V lost 8 bases, J lost 4 bases, and 20 bases lay in between. The germline V gene has CDR1 SGHTA and CDR2 FQGNSA. CDR3 length: 15 residues. CDR3 protein: CASGEVLPYAYGYTF. The CDR3 nucleotides are TGTGCCAGCGGGGAGGTTCTCCCGTACGCCTATGGCTACACCTTC.

The chain couples TRBV10-2 to TRBJ1-2, with D maybe TRBD1 (5 bases). V was pared by 5 bases and J by 3 bases, with 10 bases between. CDR1 and CDR2 from the germline V gene are WSHSY and SAAADI. This CDR3 contains 13 residues. For the CDR3, the DNA is TGCGCCAGCAGTCTTGGCAGGGACTATGGCTACACCTTC. Protein: CASSLGRDYGYTF.

The chain couples TRBV5-8 to TRBJ2-1; TRBD2 agrees at 11 bases. CDR1 SGHTS and CDR2 YDEGEE come from the germline V gene. CDR3 length equals 15 residues. Losses at the gene ends were 4 bases for V and 4 bases for J; bases not matched to a gene: 4. The CDR3 spells CASSIAGGLYNEQFF. Written as DNA, the CDR3 is TGTGCCAGCAGCATAGCGGGAGGGCTTTACAATGAGCAGTTCTTC.

The gene calls are TRBV10-2 and TRBJ1-5; D gene ambiguous. Germline V gives CDR1 WSHSY, CDR2 SAAADI. The CDR3 has 15 residues. The ends were cut back, 7 bases at V and 0 bases at J, with 13 bases in the middle. CDR3 sequence: CASKDRRGSNQPQHF. CDR3 DNA sequence: TGCGCCAGCAAAGATCGGCGGGGTAGCAATCAGCCCCAGCATTTT.

The chain uses TRBV28 and TRBJ1-2; possibly TRBD1 for D (6 bases). Germline V gives CDR1 MDHEN, CDR2 SYDVKM. The CDR3 length is 13 residues. With 5 bases removed from V and 7 bases from J, the gap between germline ends came to 14 bases. The CDR3 loop reads CASSNRVMLGYTF. The CDR3 bases are TGTGCCAGCAGTAACAGGGTAATGCTTGGCTACACCTTC.

The V gene is TRBV28, the J gene TRBJ1-2; D uncertain. CDR1 and CDR2 (germline): MDHEN, SYDVKM. This CDR3 has 14 amino acids. V lost 4 bases to trimming and J lost 2 bases, with 11 bases between them. The CDR3 spells CASSSPTGNYGYTF. The CDR3 coding sequence is TGTGCCAGCAGTTCACCAACGGGAAACTATGGCTACACCTTC.

The rearrangement links TRBV11-2 to TRBJ2-3, with TRBD1 identical over 9 bases. CDR3 length: 16 residues. Germline V lookup: CDR1 SGHAT, CDR2 FQNNGV. V was pared by 5 bases and J by 5 bases, with 11 bases of the junction left unmatched. The CDR3 coding sequence is TGTGCCAGCAGCCTCCCCGGGACAGGGATTCAAGATACGCAGTATTTT. Translated: CASSLPGTGIQDTQYF.